These T cell receptor beta chains were read from a single sample in a study of identical twins. MiXCR, applied by TCRdb to the 5' RACE reads, yields one record per CDR3 protein. The table shows some 1,600,000 distinct CDR3 sequences, with roughly a third occurring only once. The specimen sequenced was cord blood. These receptor sequences come from a newborn girl in good health. Each CDR3 is given with its conserved first and last residue. Fields, in order: D gene, V gene, clone size, J gene, CDR3 protein, CDR3 DNA. D genes are given only for firm matches. Clone size is not always given. Where it is, it says once, few, many or a class for expanded clones.

-	TRBV30	-	TRBJ1-1	CAWSVNEGLNTEAFF	TGTGCCTGGAGTGTTAATGAGGGTTTGAACACTGAAGCTTTCTTT
TRBD1	TRBV7-6	-	TRBJ1-1	CASSLETGVYANTEAFF	TGTGCCAGCAGCTTGGAGACAGGGGTTTATGCGAACACTGAAGCTTTCTTT
-	TRBV10-3	-	TRBJ1-6	CAISESPGAESPLHF	TGTGCCATCAGTGAGAGCCCTGGGGCCGAGTCACCCCTCCACTTT
-	TRBV11-2	few	TRBJ2-1	CASSLGFASDNEQFF	TGTGCCAGCAGCTTAGGTTTCGCATCAGACAATGAGCAGTTCTTC
TRBD2	TRBV7-2	few	TRBJ2-3	CASSLALLAGGADTQYF	TGTGCCAGCAGCTTAGCGCTACTAGCGGGGGGAGCAGATACGCAGTATTTT
-	TRBV6-6	-	TRBJ2-7	CASSYGGPADSSYEQYF	TGTGCCAGCAGTTACGGCGGACCAGCGGACAGCTCCTACGAGCAGTACTTC
TRBD2	TRBV2	many	TRBJ2-3	CASSELAGRTDTQYF	TGTGCCAGCAGTGAACTAGCGGGCCGCACAGATACGCAGTATTTT
-	TRBV6-5	few	TRBJ1-1	CASSYFRATEAFF	TGTGCCAGCAGTTACTTCAGGGCCACTGAAGCTTTCTTT
-	TRBV3-1	-	TRBJ1-1	CASSQRTVGEAFF	TGTGCCAGCAGCCAACGGACAGTCGGCGAAGCTTTCTTT
-	TRBV25-1	many	TRBJ2-3	CASSDNQDSSSTDTQYF	TGTGCCAGCAGTGATAACCAGGACAGCTCTAGCACAGATACGCAGTATTTT
TRBD2	TRBV11-2	once	TRBJ2-5	CTSSLILAVQETQYF	TGTACCAGCAGTTTGATACTAGCGGTTCAAGAGACCCAGTACTTC
TRBD2	TRBV29-1	many	TRBJ2-7	CSVRTSVSSYEQYF	TGCAGCGTTCGGACTAGCGTGAGCTCCTACGAGCAGTACTTC
-	TRBV20-1	-	TRBJ2-5	CSASVGQLLRWRETQYF	TGCAGTGCTAGTGTTGGACAGTTATTGCGGTGGAGAGAGACCCAGTACTTC
-	TRBV6-1	few	TRBJ1-6	CASMDTYNSPLHF	TGTGCCAGCATGGACACCTATAATTCACCCCTCCACTTT
-	TRBV10-2	few	TRBJ1-5	CATQGQGSNQPQHF	TGCGCCACACAAGGGCAGGGGAGCAATCAGCCCCAGCATTTT
TRBD2	TRBV12-3/TRBV12-4	-	TRBJ2-5	CASSFWGGQETQYF	TGTGCCAGCAGTTTCTGGGGGGGCCAAGAGACCCAGTACTTC
-	TRBV12-3/TRBV12-4	few	TRBJ2-1	CASSLQVEQFF	TGTGCCAGCAGCTTACAGGTTGAGCAGTTCTTC
-	TRBV27	-	TRBJ2-3	CAGSSRPGTDTQYF	TGTGCCGGCAGTTCCCGACCTGGCACAGATACGCAGTATTTT
-	TRBV10-3	-	TRBJ1-2	CASGQTNYGYTF	TGTGCCAGTGGACAAACCAACTATGGCTACACCTTC
-	TRBV7-9	-	TRBJ1-1	CASSPRAITEAFF	TGTGCCAGCAGCCCACGGGCCATCACTGAAGCTTTCTTT
TRBD2	TRBV10-3	-	TRBJ2-1	CAISKSTSGVTYNEQFF	TGTGCCATCAGTAAGTCGACTAGCGGGGTCACCTACAATGAGCAGTTCTTC
-	TRBV4-1	-	TRBJ2-3	CASSQEGLIVGQKQYF	TGCGCCAGCAGCCAAGAGGGGCTGATCGTGGGACAAAAGCAGTATTTT